Shown below are 31 T cell receptor beta chains from a single sample sequenced in a study of blood T cell repertoires in COVID-19. Sequencing was performed with immunoSEQ multiplex PCR; in TCRdb, only in-frame clones are kept and a portion is missing. Among 130,000 to 150,000 clones, about 76% were seen once, and the ten largest hold 4.5% to 5%. Sequenced material: peripheral blood. The receptor source for this set is a woman aged 70-85 years with COVID-19, enrolled during active disease.

The chain joins TRBV5-4 to TRBJ2-5; 7 bases are shared with TRBD1. The ends lost 9 bases at V and 4 bases at J; junction bases unmatched: 12. Germline V gives CDR1 SGHNT, CDR2 YYREEE (reference sequence). The CDR3 sequence is 14 residues long. The CDR3 DNA reads as TGTGCCACCCTGAGACAGGGTGGGGGAGAGACCCAGTACTTC. Protein sequence: CATLRQGGGETQYF.

The chain uses TRBV20-1 and TRBJ1-1; TRBD1 is a possible D gene (5 bases). The V gene's germline CDR1 is DFQATT and CDR2 SNEGSKA (reference sequence). V lost 3 bases and J lost 1, with 6 bases in between. This CDR3 spans 12 amino acids. Here the CDR3 reads CSASDRNTEAFF. CDR3 coding DNA: TGCAGTGCTAGTGACAGGAACACTGAAGCTTTCTTT.

The rearrangement links TRBV13 to TRBJ2-2; TRBD2 aligns across 8 bases. The CDR3 is 15 amino acids. Germline values: CDR1 PRHDT, CDR2 FYEKMQ (reference sequence). The trim removed 5 bases at V and 0 bases at J, leaving 2 bases unmatched. The CDR3 loop reads CASSRRGANTGELFF. CDR3 in DNA: TGTGCCAGCAGCAGGCGGGGGGCGAACACCGGGGAGCTGTTTTTT.

The CDR3 DNA sequence: TGTGCCAGCAGCGGGGGAGCCGGTAATTCACCCCTCCACTTT. Translation gives CASSGGAGNSPLHF. The chain combines TRBV2 with TRBJ1-6; TRBD1 might be the D (5 bases). V lost 6 bases, J lost 6 bases, and 12 bases lay in between. The CDR3 contains 14 residues. Germline-derived CDR1 and CDR2 are SNHLY and FYNNEI.

The chain joins TRBV9 to TRBJ2-1, with 10 positions matching TRBD1. Germline CDR1 and CDR2: SGDLS and YYNGEE. V lost 0 bases to trimming and J lost 7 bases; unmatched junction nucleotides: 13. This CDR3 region has 18 residues. CDR3 coding DNA: TGTGCCAGCAGCGTAGGTTATTATCCGGGACAGGGGATGAATGAGCAGTTCTTC. Translation gives CASSVGYYPGQGMNEQFF.

The chain carries TRBV28 and TRBJ2-3; 9 bases are a match to TRBD2. The trim removed 5 bases at V and 2 bases at J, leaving 5 bases unmatched. Germline V gives CDR1 MDHEN, CDR2 SYDVKM. The CDR3 totals 15 residues. The CDR3 region is CASSPRGGFTDTQYF. The CDR3 nucleotides are TGTGCCAGCAGTCCGCGGGGGGGGTTCACAGATACGCAGTATTTT.

The rearrangement joins TRBV2 to TRBJ1-2, with 8 nucleotides matching TRBD1. V lost 6 bases and J lost 7; bases outside the gene matches: 7. This CDR3 spans 13 amino acids. CDR1 is SNHLY and CDR2 is FYNNEI in the germline V gene. This chain's CDR3 is CASRTGTGSGYTF. The DNA of the CDR3 is TGTGCCAGCAGGACCGGGACAGGTAGTGGCTACACCTTC. The full variable domain, with the rest looked up from reference TRBV2 and TRBJ1-2, is EPEVTQTPSHQVTQMGQEVILRCVPISNHLYFYWYRQILGQKVEFLVSFYNNEISEKSEIFDDQFSVERPDGSNFTLKIRSTKLEDSAMYFCASRTGTGSGYTFGSGTRLTVV.

The chain employs TRBV5-1 and TRBJ2-2; the match to TRBD2 covers 12 bases. Germline V gives CDR1 SGHRS, CDR2 YFSETQ. CDR3 length: 14 amino acids. V shed 4 bases, J shed 8 bases, and the junction held 3 bases outside the gene matches. The CDR3 DNA follows: TGCGCCAGCAGCCCCGGACTAGCGGGGGGGGAGCTGTTTTTT. This translates into CASSPGLAGGELFF.

On this clone: Being one base from a much bigger clone, this may be a read error. The same CDR3 is also encoded by other DNA sequences in this sample. The CDR3 protein is CASSRDSYEQYF. CDR3 bases: TGCGCCAGCAGCCGGGACTCCTACGAGCAGTACTTC. The V and J genes are TRBV5-1 and TRBJ2-7; D possibly corresponds to TRBD2 (5 bases). Trimming pared 4 bases from V and 0 bases from J, leaving 5 bases between. Germline-derived CDR1 and CDR2 are SGHRS and YFSETQ. The CDR3 runs to 12 residues.

Remarks on this clone: The sample has other DNA sequences that encode this CDR3 too. This chain links TRBV5-1 with TRBJ2-7, with 8 bases fitting TRBD1. Looked up from germline, CDR1 is SGHRS and CDR2 is YFSETQ. V gave up 0 bases and J gave up 0 bases; unmatched junction bases: 5. The CDR3 runs to 16 residues. The CDR3 reads CASSLAGGRRSYEQYF. The CDR3 DNA sequence: TGCGCCAGCAGCTTGGCAGGGGGCCGCCGCTCCTACGAGCAGTACTTC. The whole variable domain, filled in from reference TRBV5-1 and TRBJ2-7, reads KAGVTQTPRYLIKTRGQQVTLSCSPISGHRSVSWYQQTPGQGLQFLFEYFSETQRNKGNFPGRFSGRQFSNSRSEMNVSTLELGDSALYLCASSLAGGRRSYEQYFGPGTRLTVT.

The V call is TRBV7-9, the J call TRBJ1-2; TRBD1 agrees at 11 bases. The CDR3 runs 15 residues. V shed 4 bases and J 2 bases; nucleotides not matched to a gene: 3. Germline V CDR1 and CDR2: SEHNR, FQNEAQ (reference sequence). DNA of the CDR3: TGTGCCAGCAGCTGGGGACAGGGGGGGAACTATGGCTACACCTTC. Amino acids: CASSWGQGGNYGYTF.

This clone occurred a few times. V usage is TRBV5-5 and J usage is TRBJ2-5; 7 bases line up with TRBD1. Germline assignment: CDR1 SGHKS and CDR2 YYEKEE (reference sequence). Germline trimming cut 1 base from V and 4 bases from J; bases unmatched to any gene: 1. CDR3 size: 13 residues. The CDR3 here is CASSLTGVETQYF. CDR3 in DNA: TGTGCCAGCAGCTTGACAGGGGTAGAGACCCAGTACTTC.

This clone was found a few times. The chain is built from TRBV3-1 (or the pseudogene TRBV3-2) and TRBJ1-1; TRBD1 is a possible D gene (6 bases). Germline V gene lookup returns CDR1 LGHDT and CDR2 YNNKEL (reference sequence). The CDR3 has 14 residues. The V end lost 7 bases, the J end lost 0 bases, and 12 bases lay between the germline ends. DNA of the CDR3: TGTGCCAGCAACCCTTCAGGGGTGAACACTGAAGCTTTCTTT. It codes for CASNPSGVNTEAFF.

This rearrangement joins TRBV5-1 to TRBJ2-5; a possible D gene is TRBD1 (5 bases). V lost 0 bases, J lost 5 bases, and 14 bases lay in between. CDR1 is SGHRS, CDR2 YFSETQ, per germline. The CDR3 contains 15 residues. This CDR3 reads CASSLAGRADETQYF. CDR3 nucleotides: TGCGCCAGCAGCTTGGCCGGCAGGGCGGATGAGACCCAGTACTTC.

The chain has TRBV7-2 and TRBJ1-2; D is undetermined. Germline V gene data show CDR1 as SGHTA and CDR2 as FQGNSA. V gave up 3 bases and J gave up 8 bases, with 13 bases separating them. This CDR3 contains 13 residues. The CDR3 region has the DNA TGTGCCAGCAGCTTGGTGGGCGCGGGAGGCTACACCTTC. The encoded protein is CASSLVGAGGYTF. The whole variable domain, remainder taken from reference TRBV7-2 and TRBJ1-2, is GAGVSQSPSNKVTEKGKDVELRCDPISGHTALYWYRQSLGQGLEFLIYFQGNSAPDKSGLPSDRFSAERTGGSVSTLTIQRTQQEDSAVYLCASSLVGAGGYTFGSGTRLTVV.

This clone was seen a handful of times. V and J are TRBV19 and TRBJ1-5; tentative D call: TRBD1 (6 bases). The germline gives CDR1 LNHDA, CDR2 SQIVND (reference sequence). This CDR3 comprises 15 residues. Trimming removed 6 bases from V and 8 bases from J, with 20 bases in between. The chain's CDR3 is CASSQQGVPREPQHF. DNA of the CDR3: TGTGCCAGTAGCCAACAGGGAGTCCCTAGGGAGCCCCAGCATTTT.

This clone was seen just once. This chain links TRBV3-1 (or the pseudogene TRBV3-2) with TRBJ2-5; D gene ambiguous. V lost 1 base, J lost 5 bases, and 11 bases lay in between. Germline CDR1 reads LGHDT; CDR2 reads YNNKEL (reference sequence). This CDR3 contains 14 residues. CDR3 amino acids: CASSQAQAKETQYF. The DNA of the CDR3 is TGTGCCAGCAGCCAAGCTCAGGCCAAGGAGACCCAGTACTTC.

The V and J genes are TRBV30 and TRBJ1-3; D might be TRBD1 (6 bases). The CDR3 contains 14 residues. Germline V gene sequence: CDR1 GTSNPN, CDR2 SVGIG (reference sequence). V was shortened by 2 bases and J by 4 bases, with 12 bases between the two germline ends. As DNA, the CDR3 is TGTGCCTGGAGTTTCACAGGGTCCGGAAACACCATATATTTT. It yields the protein CAWSFTGSGNTIYF.

This chain uses TRBV6-6 with TRBJ1-2; 11 bases fit TRBD1. The CDR3 has 15 residues. Germline V gene sequence: CDR1 MNHNY, CDR2 SVGAGI (reference sequence). Losses at the gene ends were 2 bases for V and 4 bases for J; bases not matched to a gene: 3. Written as DNA, the CDR3 is TGTGCCAGCAGTTACGGACAGGGGGCAGGCTATGGCTACACCTTC. It codes for CASSYGQGAGYGYTF.

The chain employs TRBV7-9 and TRBJ1-2; no reliable D call. The germline CDR1 and CDR2 sequences are SEHNR and FQNEAQ (reference sequence). The germline V and J ends were trimmed by 1 base and 2 bases, with 11 bases remaining between them. CDR3 length: 15 amino acids. Here the CDR3 DNA reads TGTGCCAGCAGCTTAGTCGCCAGGTCCAACTATGGCTACACCTTC. It codes for CASSLVARSNYGYTF.

This clone was seen a few times. This chain joins TRBV5-4 and TRBJ2-7; TRBD1 might be the D (6 bases). The CDR3 runs 13 residues. V lost 1 base to trimming and J lost 4 bases, with 9 bases between them. Germline V CDR1 and CDR2: SGHNT, YYREEE (reference sequence). The CDR3 spells CASSLPGEYEQYF. The CDR3 DNA is TGTGCCAGCAGCTTGCCAGGGGAGTACGAGCAGTACTTC.

This chain joins TRBV21-1 and TRBJ1-5. TRBV21-1 is a known pseudogene. This CDR3 comprises 13 residues. The CDR3 loop reads CAIFKYEGQPQHF. In nucleotides, the CDR3 is TGTGCCATCTTCAAGTACGAGGGTCAGCCCCAGCATTTT.

The chain joins TRBV5-8 to TRBJ2-5, with 9 bases identical to TRBD1. Per germline, CDR1 SGHTS and CDR2 YDEGEE. The V and J ends lost 0 bases and 9 bases, in that order; junction bases with no gene match: 6. This CDR3 spans 14 amino acids. The CDR3 region is CASSLEGQGVAQYF. The CDR3 nucleotides are TGTGCCAGCAGCTTGGAGGGACAGGGTGTGGCCCAGTACTTC.

Only a few counts were recorded for this clone. The CDR3 here is CASSQVAGPYEQYF. The CDR3 DNA is TGCGCCAGCAGCCAAGTAGCGGGGCCCTACGAGCAGTACTTC. The chain couples TRBV4-3 to TRBJ2-7, with 8 positions matching TRBD2. Germline V gene sequence: CDR1 LGHNA, CDR2 YSLEER. The CDR3 spans 14 residues. J was trimmed by 2 bases and V by 1 base; bases with no gene match: 1.

A few counts support this clone. This chain uses TRBV5-1 with TRBJ2-3; 10 bases fit TRBD1. Germline assignment: CDR1 SGHRS and CDR2 YFSETQ. The length of the CDR3 is 14 residues. With V trimmed by 8 bases and J by 5 bases, 8 bases remained unmatched. The CDR3 protein is CASNDRGRGDTQYF. The DNA of the CDR3 is TGCGCCAGTAATGACAGGGGGCGCGGAGATACGCAGTATTTT.

The gene calls are TRBV28 and TRBJ1-2; D unresolved. Germline lookup yields CDR1 MDHEN and CDR2 SYDVKM. The CDR3 runs to 11 residues. With 9 bases removed from V and 4 bases from J, the gap between germline ends came to 9 bases. CDR3 protein: CASSTVYGYTF. The CDR3 DNA is TGTGCCAGTTCTACCGTCTATGGCTACACCTTC.

This chain joins TRBV5-1 and TRBJ1-3; D not certain. This CDR3 has 16 residues. Germline V gene sequence: CDR1 SGHRS, CDR2 YFSETQ. V lost 0 bases to trimming and J lost 0 bases, with 10 bases between them. Written as DNA, the CDR3 is TGCGCCAGCAGCTTGGATCCCGGAGACTCTGGAAACACCATATATTTT. Its protein is CASSLDPGDSGNTIYF.

The chain joins TRBV3-1 (or the pseudogene TRBV3-2) to TRBJ2-5; 9 bases are shared with TRBD2. The CDR3 covers 16 residues. The junction had 7 bases not matched to a gene; V was cut back by 0 bases and J by 5 bases. Germline lookup yields CDR1 LGHDT and CDR2 YNNKEL (reference sequence). CDR3 in DNA: TGTGCCAGCAGCCAAGATCTCGGCGGGGGGGCGGAGACCCAGTACTTC. Its protein is CASSQDLGGGAETQYF.

The V gene is TRBV2, the J gene TRBJ1-2; no reliable D call. The CDR3 extends over 15 amino acids. Germline values: CDR1 SNHLY, CDR2 FYNNEI. The V end was cut by 6 bases, the J end by 0 bases, with 14 bases between. CDR3 sequence reads: CASRTLTGANYGYTF. The CDR3 coding sequence is TGTGCCAGCAGGACCCTGACGGGAGCTAACTATGGCTACACCTTC.

This chain joins TRBV7-9 and TRBJ1-3; D gene unclear. With 0 bases removed from V and 0 bases from J, the gap between germline ends came to 9 bases. The CDR3 consists of 16 residues. Germline V gene lookup returns CDR1 SEHNR and CDR2 FQNEAQ (reference sequence). As DNA, the CDR3 is TGTGCCAGCAGCTTAGCCTCAGGATTCTCTGGAAACACCATATATTTT. Protein sequence: CASSLASGFSGNTIYF.

This clone was observed a few times. CDR3 bases: TGTGCCAGCGGTAACCTCGACATCCGCTCTGGAAACACCATATATTTT. It codes for CASGNLDIRSGNTIYF. This chain joins TRBV19 and TRBJ1-3; D is ambiguous. CDR1 and CDR2 (germline): LNHDA, SQIVND (reference sequence). This CDR3 region has 16 residues. Trimming pared 9 bases from V and 0 bases from J, leaving 18 bases between.